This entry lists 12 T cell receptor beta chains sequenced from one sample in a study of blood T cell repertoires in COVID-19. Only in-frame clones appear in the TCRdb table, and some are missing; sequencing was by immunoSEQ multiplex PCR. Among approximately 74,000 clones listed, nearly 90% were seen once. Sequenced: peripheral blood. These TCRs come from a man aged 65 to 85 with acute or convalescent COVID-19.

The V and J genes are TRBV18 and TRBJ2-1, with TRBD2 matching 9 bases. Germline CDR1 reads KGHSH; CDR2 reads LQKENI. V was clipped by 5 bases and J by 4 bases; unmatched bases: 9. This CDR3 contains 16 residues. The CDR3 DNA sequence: TGTGCCAGCTCATCTGGTAGCGGGAGTTGGTACAATGAGCAGTTCTTC. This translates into CASSSGSGSWYNEQFF.

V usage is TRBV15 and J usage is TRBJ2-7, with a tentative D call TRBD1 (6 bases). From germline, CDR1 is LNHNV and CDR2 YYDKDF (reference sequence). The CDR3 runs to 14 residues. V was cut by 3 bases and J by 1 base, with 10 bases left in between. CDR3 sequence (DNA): TGTGCCACCAGCAGTCAAACAGGGTCCTACGAGCAGTACTTC. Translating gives CATSSQTGSYEQYF.

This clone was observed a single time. The CDR3 spells CASSPDQGAYEQYF. As DNA, the CDR3 is TGTGCCAGCTCACCTGATCAGGGGGCCTACGAGCAGTACTTC. The rearrangement joins TRBV18 to TRBJ2-7; 7 bases agree with TRBD1. The ends lost 3 bases at V and 2 bases at J; junction bases unmatched: 4. The CDR3 is 14 amino acids. Germline CDR1 and CDR2: KGHSH and LQKENI.

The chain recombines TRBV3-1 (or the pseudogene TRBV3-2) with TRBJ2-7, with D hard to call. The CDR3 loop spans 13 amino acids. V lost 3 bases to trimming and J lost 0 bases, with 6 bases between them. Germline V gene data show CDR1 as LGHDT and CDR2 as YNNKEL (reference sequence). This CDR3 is CASSHLSSYEQYF. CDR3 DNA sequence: TGTGCCAGCAGCCACCTCAGCTCCTACGAGCAGTACTTC.

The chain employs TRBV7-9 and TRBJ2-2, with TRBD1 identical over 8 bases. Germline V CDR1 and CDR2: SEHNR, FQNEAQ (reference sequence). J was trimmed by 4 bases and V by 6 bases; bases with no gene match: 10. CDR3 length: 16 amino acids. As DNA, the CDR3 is TGTGCCAGCAGGGATCCCAGGGGGCAAGGCACCGGGGAGCTGTTTTTT. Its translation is CASRDPRGQGTGELFF.

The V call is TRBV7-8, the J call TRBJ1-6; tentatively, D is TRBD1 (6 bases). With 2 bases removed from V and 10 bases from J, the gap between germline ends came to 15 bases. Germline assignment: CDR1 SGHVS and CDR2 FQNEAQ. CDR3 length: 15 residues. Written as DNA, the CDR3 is TGTGCCAGCAGCTTAAGGTTCGGGGGGACATCACCCCTCCACTTT. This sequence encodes CASSLRFGGTSPLHF.

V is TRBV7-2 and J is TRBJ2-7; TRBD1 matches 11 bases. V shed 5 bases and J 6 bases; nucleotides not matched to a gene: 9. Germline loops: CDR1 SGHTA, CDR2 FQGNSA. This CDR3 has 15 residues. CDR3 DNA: TGTGCCAGCAGCACCCGGACAGGGGGCTTAGGCGAGCAGTACTTC. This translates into CASSTRTGGLGEQYF.

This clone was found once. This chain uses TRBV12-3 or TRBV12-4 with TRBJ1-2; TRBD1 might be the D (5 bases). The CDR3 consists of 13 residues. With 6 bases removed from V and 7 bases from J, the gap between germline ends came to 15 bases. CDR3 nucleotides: TGTGCCAGCAGCGCGGGACTCCGGACTGGCTACACCTTC. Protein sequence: CASSAGLRTGYTF.

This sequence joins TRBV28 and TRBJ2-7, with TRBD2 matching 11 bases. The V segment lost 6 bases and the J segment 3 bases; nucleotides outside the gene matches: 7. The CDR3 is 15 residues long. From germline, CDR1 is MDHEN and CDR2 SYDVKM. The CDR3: CASRLTSGSVYEQYF. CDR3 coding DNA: TGTGCCAGCAGACTAACTAGCGGGAGCGTCTACGAGCAGTACTTC. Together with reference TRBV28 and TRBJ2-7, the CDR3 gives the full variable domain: DVKVTQSSRYLVKRTGEKVFLECVQDMDHENMFWYRQDPGLGLRLIYFSYDVKMKEKGDIPEGYSVSREKKERFSLILESASTNQTSMYLCASRLTSGSVYEQYFGPGTRLTVT.

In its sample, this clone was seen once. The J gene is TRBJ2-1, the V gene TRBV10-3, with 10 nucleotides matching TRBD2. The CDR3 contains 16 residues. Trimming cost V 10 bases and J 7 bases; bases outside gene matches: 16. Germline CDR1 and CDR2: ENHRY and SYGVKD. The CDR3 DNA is TGTGCCACCCGAGTTTCTCTAGCGGGGGAAGGGAATGAGCAGTTCTTC. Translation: CATRVSLAGEGNEQFF.

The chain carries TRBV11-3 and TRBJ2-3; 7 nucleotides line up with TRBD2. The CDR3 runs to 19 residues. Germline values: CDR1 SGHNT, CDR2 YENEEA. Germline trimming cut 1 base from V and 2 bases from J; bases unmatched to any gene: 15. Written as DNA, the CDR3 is TGTGCCAGCAGCTTAGGCAGGCGAAACGGGGGGTTGGACACAGATACGCAGTATTTT. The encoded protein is CASSLGRRNGGLDTDTQYF.

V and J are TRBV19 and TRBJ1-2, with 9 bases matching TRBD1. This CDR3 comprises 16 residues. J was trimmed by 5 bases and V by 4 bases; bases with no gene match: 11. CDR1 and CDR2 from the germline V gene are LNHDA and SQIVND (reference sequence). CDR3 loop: CASSTHRDRATYGYTF. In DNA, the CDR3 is TGTGCCAGTAGTACGCACCGGGACAGGGCAACATATGGCTACACCTTC.